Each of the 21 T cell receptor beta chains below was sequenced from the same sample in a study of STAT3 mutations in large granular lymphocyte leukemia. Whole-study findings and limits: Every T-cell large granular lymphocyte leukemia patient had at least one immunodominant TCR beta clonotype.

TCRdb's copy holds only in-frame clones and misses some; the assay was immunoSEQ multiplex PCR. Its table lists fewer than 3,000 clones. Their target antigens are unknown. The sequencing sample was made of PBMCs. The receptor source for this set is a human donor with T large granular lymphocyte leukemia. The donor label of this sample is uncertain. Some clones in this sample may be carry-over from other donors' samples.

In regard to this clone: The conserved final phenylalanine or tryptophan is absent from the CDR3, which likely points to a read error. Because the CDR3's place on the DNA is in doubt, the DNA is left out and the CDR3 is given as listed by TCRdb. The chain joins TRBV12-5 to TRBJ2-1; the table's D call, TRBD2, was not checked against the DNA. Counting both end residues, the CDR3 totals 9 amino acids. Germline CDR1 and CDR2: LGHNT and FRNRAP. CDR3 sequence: CASGPPGGE.

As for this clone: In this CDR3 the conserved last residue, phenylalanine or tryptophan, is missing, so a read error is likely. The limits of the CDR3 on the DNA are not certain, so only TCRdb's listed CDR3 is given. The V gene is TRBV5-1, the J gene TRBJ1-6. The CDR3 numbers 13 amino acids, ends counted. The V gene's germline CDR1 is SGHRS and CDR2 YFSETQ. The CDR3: CASSLYGETMPSP.

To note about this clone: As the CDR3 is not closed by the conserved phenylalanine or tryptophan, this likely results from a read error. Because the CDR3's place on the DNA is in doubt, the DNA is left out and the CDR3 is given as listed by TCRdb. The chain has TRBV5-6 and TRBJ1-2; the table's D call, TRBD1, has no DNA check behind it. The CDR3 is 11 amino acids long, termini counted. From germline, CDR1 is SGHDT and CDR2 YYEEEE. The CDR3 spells CASSLDRGVYG.

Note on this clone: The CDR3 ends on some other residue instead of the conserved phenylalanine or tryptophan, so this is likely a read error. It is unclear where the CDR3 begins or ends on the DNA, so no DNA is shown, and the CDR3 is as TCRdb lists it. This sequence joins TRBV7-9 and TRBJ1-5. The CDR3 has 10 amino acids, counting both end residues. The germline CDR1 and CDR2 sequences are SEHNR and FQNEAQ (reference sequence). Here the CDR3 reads CASSLNQAGP.

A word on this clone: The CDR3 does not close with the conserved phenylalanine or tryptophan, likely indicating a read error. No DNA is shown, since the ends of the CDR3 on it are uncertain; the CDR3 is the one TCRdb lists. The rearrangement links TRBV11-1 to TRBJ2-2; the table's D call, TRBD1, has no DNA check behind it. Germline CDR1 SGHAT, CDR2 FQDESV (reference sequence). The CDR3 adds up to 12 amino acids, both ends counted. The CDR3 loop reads CASSDGQENTGE.

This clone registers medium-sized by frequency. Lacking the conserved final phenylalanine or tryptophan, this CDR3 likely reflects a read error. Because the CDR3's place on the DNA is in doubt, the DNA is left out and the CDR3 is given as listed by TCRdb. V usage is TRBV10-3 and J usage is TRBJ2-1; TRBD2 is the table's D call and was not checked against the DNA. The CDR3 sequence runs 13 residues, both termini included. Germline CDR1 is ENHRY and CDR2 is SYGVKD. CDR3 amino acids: CAISEAGLAAGDE.

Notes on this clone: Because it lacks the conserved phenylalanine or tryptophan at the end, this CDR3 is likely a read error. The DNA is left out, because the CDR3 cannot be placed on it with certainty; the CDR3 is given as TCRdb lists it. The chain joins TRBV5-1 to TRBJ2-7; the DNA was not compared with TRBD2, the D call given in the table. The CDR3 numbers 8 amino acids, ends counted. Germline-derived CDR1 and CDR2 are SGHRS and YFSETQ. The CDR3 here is CASSSLGE.

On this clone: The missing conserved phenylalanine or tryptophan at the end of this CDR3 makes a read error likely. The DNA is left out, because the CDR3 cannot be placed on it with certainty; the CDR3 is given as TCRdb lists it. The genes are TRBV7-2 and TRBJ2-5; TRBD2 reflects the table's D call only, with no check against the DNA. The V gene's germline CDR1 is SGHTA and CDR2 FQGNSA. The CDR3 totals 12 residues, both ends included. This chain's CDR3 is CASSPSAGGSPT.

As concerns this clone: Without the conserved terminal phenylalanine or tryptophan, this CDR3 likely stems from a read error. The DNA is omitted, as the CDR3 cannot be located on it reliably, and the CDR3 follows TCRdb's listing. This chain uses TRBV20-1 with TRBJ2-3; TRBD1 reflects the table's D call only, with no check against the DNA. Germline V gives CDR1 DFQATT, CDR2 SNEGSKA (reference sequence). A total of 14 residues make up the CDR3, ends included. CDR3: CSARDLVTDRDPDT.

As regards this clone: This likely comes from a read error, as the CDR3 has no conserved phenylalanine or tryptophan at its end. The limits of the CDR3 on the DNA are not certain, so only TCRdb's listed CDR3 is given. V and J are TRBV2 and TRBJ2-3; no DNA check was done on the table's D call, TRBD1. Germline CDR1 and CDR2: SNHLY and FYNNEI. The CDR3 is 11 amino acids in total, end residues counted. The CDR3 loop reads CATGPLLSTDT.

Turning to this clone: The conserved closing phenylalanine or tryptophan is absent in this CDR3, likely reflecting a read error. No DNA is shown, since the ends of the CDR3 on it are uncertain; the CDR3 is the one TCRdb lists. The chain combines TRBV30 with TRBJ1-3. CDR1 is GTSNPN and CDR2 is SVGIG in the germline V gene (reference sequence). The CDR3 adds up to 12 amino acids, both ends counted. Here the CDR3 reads CAWSASRLAGNT.

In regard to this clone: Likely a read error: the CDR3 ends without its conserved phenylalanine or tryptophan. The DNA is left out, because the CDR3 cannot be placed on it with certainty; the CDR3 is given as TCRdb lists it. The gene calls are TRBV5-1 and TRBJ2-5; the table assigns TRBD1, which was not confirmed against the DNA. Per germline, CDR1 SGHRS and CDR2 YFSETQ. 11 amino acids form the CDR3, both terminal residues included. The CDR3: CASSSGTGGET.

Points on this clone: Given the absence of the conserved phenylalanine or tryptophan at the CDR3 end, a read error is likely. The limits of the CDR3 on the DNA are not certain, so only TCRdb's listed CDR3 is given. The CDR3 is CASSGRLDT. This chain connects TRBV7-6 to TRBJ2-3; the table names TRBD1, a call not compared with the DNA. Per the germline V gene, CDR1 is SGHVS and CDR2 is FNYEAQ. The CDR3 spans 9 amino acids, including both terminal residues.

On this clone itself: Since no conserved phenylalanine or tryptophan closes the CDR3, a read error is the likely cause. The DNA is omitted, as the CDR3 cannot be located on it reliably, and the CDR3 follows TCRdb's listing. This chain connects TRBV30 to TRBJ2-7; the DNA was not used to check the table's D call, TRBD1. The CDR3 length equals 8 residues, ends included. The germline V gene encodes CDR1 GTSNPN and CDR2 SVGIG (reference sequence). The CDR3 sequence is CAAAPGIE.

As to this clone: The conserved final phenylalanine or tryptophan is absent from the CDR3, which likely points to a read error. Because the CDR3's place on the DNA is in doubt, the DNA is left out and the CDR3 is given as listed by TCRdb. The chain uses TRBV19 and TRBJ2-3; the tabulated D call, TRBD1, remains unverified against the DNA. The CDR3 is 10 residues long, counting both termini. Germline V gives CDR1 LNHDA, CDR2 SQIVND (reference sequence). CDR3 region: CASNSIGTDT.

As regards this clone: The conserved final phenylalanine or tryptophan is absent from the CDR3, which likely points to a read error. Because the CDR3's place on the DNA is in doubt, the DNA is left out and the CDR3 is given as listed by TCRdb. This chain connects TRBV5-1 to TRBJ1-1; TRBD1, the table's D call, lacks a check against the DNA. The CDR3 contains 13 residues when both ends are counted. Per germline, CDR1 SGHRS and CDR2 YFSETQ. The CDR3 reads CASSPQGATMNTE.

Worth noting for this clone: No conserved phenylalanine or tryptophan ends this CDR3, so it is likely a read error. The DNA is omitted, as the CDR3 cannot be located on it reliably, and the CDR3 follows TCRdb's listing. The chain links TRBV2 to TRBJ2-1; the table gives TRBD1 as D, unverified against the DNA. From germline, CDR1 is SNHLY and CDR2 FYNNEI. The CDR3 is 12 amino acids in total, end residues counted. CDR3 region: CASSEQGPPLGE.

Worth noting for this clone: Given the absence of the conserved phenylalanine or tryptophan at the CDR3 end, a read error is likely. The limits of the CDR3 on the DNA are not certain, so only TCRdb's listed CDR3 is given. The CDR3 is CSARTYEGDTGE. V and J are TRBV20-1 and TRBJ2-2; whether TRBD1, the table's D call, matches the DNA was not checked. Counting both end residues, the CDR3 totals 12 amino acids. Germline CDR1 is DFQATT and CDR2 is SNEGSKA (reference sequence).

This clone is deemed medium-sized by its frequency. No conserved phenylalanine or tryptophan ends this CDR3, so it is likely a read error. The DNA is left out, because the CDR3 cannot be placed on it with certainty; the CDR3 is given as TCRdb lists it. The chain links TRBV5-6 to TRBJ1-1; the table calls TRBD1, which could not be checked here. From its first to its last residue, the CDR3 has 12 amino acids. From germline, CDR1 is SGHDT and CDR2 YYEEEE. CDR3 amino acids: CASSLYGTGESE.

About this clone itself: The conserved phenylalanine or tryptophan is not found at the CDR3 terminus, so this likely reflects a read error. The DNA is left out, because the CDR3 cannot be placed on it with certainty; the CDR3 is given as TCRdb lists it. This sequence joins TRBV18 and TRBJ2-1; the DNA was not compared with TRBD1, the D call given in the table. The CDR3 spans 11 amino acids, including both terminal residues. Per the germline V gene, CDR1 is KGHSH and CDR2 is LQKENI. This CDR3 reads CASSPRLSYNE.

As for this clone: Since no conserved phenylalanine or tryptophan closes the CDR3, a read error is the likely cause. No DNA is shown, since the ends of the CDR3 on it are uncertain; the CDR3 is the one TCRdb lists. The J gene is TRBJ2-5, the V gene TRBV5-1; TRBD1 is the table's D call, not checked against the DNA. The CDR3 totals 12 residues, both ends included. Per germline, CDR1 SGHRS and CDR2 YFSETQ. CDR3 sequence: CASRLSGQGQET.